This T cell receptor beta chain was sequenced during a study of vaccination and CD4 T cells after COVID-19. The wider study: Between diagnosis and the drawing of post-COVID samples lay a median roughly 100 days (range 35 to 161).

V lost 6 bases, J lost 4 bases, and 5 bases stayed unmatched. This CDR3 has 14 residues. Germline values: CDR1 DFQATT, CDR2 SNEGSKA (reference sequence). This clonotype was counted a few times. Its antigen is still unknown. Indicated treatment: roughly 10-day PBMC culture with coronavirus spike peptide pools or control peptides (ViraFEST assay). The Oncomine TCR Beta short-read assay sequenced DNA from cultured CD4+ T cells. In this case, cultured CD4+ T cells provided the extracted genomic DNA. TCRdb analysed the PCR reads with MiXCR anew, one entry per CDR3 protein. The sample has about 25,000 distinct CDR3 sequences; approximately 49% are singletons.

This clonotype originated in a human donor who had recovered from COVID-19. V gene TRBV20-1 combines with J gene TRBJ2-3; 12 bases match TRBD1. Sequencing was performed on CD4+ T cells from blood, cultured in vitro. The CDR3 loop is CSAVRDRGPDTQYF. The CDR3 DNA sequence: TGCAGTGCAGTGCGGGACAGGGGGCCAGATACGCAGTATTTT.